The next 32 T cell receptor beta chains were all read from a single sample in a study of OX40 agonist ivuxolimab in advanced cancers. Here immunoSEQ multiplex PCR was the method, and the copy in TCRdb shows in-frame clones only, minus some. In the table there are tens of thousands of clones, about 84% of which are singletons. Sequences were derived from CD4+ or CD8+ T cells sorted from blood, sampled in a trial of the OX40 agonist ivuxolimab. The receptors derive from an adult with an advanced solid tumor such as melanoma, head and neck, liver or kidney cancer.

This clone was recorded once. This sequence joins TRBV19 and TRBJ2-1, with D tentatively TRBD1 (5 bases). Trimming shortened V by 7 bases and J by 0 bases, and 16 bases separated the two germline ends. From germline, CDR1 is LNHDA and CDR2 SQIVND (reference sequence). This CDR3 is built from 16 residues. CDR3 sequence reads: CASMGRNASSYNEQFF. As DNA, the CDR3 is TGTGCCAGTATGGGGCGGAATGCCAGCTCCTACAATGAGCAGTTCTTC.

The chain recombines TRBV5-1 with TRBJ2-5; 9 nucleotides agree with TRBD2. After removal of 1 base from V and 1 base from J, the junction contained 5 bases not matched to a gene. Germline CDR1 SGHRS, CDR2 YFSETQ. CDR3 length equals 16 residues. CDR3 DNA sequence: TGCGCCAGCAGCTTGCCCCTAGCGGGGAGCCAAGAGACCCAGTACTTC. Amino acids: CASSLPLAGSQETQYF.

The chain employs TRBV6-4 and TRBJ1-2, with 8 nucleotides matching TRBD1. V lost 5 bases to trimming and J lost 7 bases; unmatched junction nucleotides: 9. From germline, CDR1 is MRHNA and CDR2 SNTAGT. The CDR3 spans 14 residues. The CDR3 loop reads CASSKEDRGGGYTF. In DNA, the CDR3 is TGTGCCAGCAGTAAGGAAGACAGGGGTGGTGGCTACACCTTC.

The chain combines TRBV7-9 with TRBJ1-3; D gene ambiguous. Per the germline V gene, CDR1 is SEHNR and CDR2 is FQNEAQ (reference sequence). The V and J ends lost 7 bases and 0 bases respectively, with 16 bases between them. The CDR3 extends over 16 amino acids. The CDR3 region has the DNA TGTGCCAGCACCCTCTCGGGAACCAGCTCTGGAAACACCATATATTTT. It translates to CASTLSGTSSGNTIYF. Full variable domain (outside the CDR3, taken from reference TRBV7-9 and TRBJ1-3): DTGVSQNPRHKITKRGQNVTFRCDPISEHNRLYWYRQTLGQGPEFLTYFQNEAQLEKSRLLSDRFSAERPKGSFSTLEIQRTEQGDSAMYLCASTLSGTSSGNTIYFGEGSWLTVV.

This chain joins TRBV18 and TRBJ1-3; 7 nucleotides agree with TRBD1. This CDR3 region has 14 residues. J gave up 2 bases and V 10 bases, and 8 bases lay outside the gene matches. Germline assignment: CDR1 KGHSH and CDR2 LQKENI. DNA of the CDR3: TGTGCCACCGAAGCCGACAGGGCTGGAAACACCATATATTTT. Protein sequence: CATEADRAGNTIYF.

The chain carries TRBV7-9 and TRBJ2-3; D ambiguous. The V gene lost 2 bases and the J gene lost 4 bases, with 10 bases spanning the gap. CDR1 and CDR2 (germline): SEHNR, FQNEAQ (reference sequence). The CDR3 is 14 residues long. The CDR3 is CASSLTAGADTQYF. The CDR3 coding sequence is TGTGCCAGCAGCTTAACAGCTGGGGCAGATACGCAGTATTTT.

This clone showed up just once. The genes are TRBV29-1 and TRBJ2-3; 7 bases are a match to TRBD1. The CDR3 has 13 residues. The ends lost 2 bases at V and 4 bases at J; junction bases unmatched: 3. Germline V CDR1 and CDR2: SQVTM, ANQGSEA. CDR3 residues: CSVEIQGADTQYF. In nucleotides, the CDR3 is TGCAGCGTTGAAATCCAGGGGGCAGATACGCAGTATTTT.

This rearrangement joins TRBV29-1 to TRBJ1-2; D call uncertain. The CDR3 consists of 13 residues. CDR1 is SQVTM, CDR2 ANQGSEA, per germline. V lost 0 bases and J lost 11, with 16 bases in between. The CDR3 loop is CSVEDQDVAKYTF. CDR3 coding DNA: TGCAGCGTTGAAGATCAAGACGTAGCAAAATACACCTTC.

For this clone: The sample holds other DNA sequences that translate to the same CDR3. This chain connects TRBV2 to TRBJ1-6; 9 bases are shared with TRBD1. Germline loops: CDR1 SNHLY, CDR2 FYNNEI. This CDR3 spans 17 amino acids. The trim removed 6 bases at V and 0 bases at J, leaving 6 bases unmatched. CDR3 nucleotides: TGTGCCAGCAGGGCCGGGACAGGGAGCTCCTATAATTCACCCCTCCACTTT. It specifies CASRAGTGSSYNSPLHF.

The chain uses TRBV16 and TRBJ1-5; 7 nucleotides agree with TRBD1. CDR3 size: 14 residues. CDR1 is KGHSY, CDR2 FQNENV, per germline. V lost 4 bases to trimming and J lost 3 bases; unmatched junction nucleotides: 3. This CDR3 is CASSLGGLNQPQHF. The CDR3 nucleotides are TGTGCCAGCAGCCTAGGGGGCCTCAATCAGCCCCAGCATTTT.

The chain links TRBV5-1 to TRBJ1-4; TRBD1 is a possible D gene (5 bases). CDR3 length equals 16 residues. Germline V gene sequence: CDR1 SGHRS, CDR2 YFSETQ. V lost 1 base and J lost 0, with 10 bases in between. CDR3 residues: CASSLLGPATNEKLFF. The CDR3 coding sequence is TGCGCCAGCAGCTTGTTGGGACCTGCAACTAATGAAAAACTGTTTTTT.

This rearrangement joins TRBV5-4 to TRBJ2-1, with no clear D. V was cut by 4 bases and J by 1 base, with 12 bases left in between. This CDR3 has 15 residues. Germline V gene sequence: CDR1 SGHNT, CDR2 YYREEE (reference sequence). The CDR3 bases are TGTGCCAGCAGCCCCCCGGGCTGGTCCTACAATGAGCAGTTCTTC. Its protein is CASSPPGWSYNEQFF.

This chain connects TRBV2 to TRBJ1-4; D remains unclear. Germline V CDR1 and CDR2: SNHLY, FYNNEI. V lost 6 bases and J lost 10, with 12 bases in between. The CDR3 spans 12 residues. CDR3 DNA: TGTGCCAGCAGCCTAGGACGGGGAAAACTGTTTTTT. This translates into CASSLGRGKLFF. Drawing the rest from reference TRBV2 and TRBJ1-4, the complete variable domain is EPEVTQTPSHQVTQMGQEVILRCVPISNHLYFYWYRQILGQKVEFLVSFYNNEISEKSEIFDDQFSVERPDGSNFTLKIRSTKLEDSAMYFCASSLGRGKLFFGSGTQLSVL.

The chain recombines TRBV7-9 with TRBJ1-1; D is unclear. The CDR3 is 15 residues long. Trimming cost V 2 bases and J 0 bases, with 10 bases left between them. Germline lookup yields CDR1 SEHNR and CDR2 FQNEAQ (reference sequence). The CDR3 DNA follows: TGTGCCAGCAGCTTATGGTACGGACTGAACACTGAAGCTTTCTTT. It translates to CASSLWYGLNTEAFF. Using reference TRBV7-9 and TRBJ1-1 for the parts outside the CDR3, the full variable domain is DTGVSQNPRHKITKRGQNVTFRCDPISEHNRLYWYRQTLGQGPEFLTYFQNEAQLEKSRLLSDRFSAERPKGSFSTLEIQRTEQGDSAMYLCASSLWYGLNTEAFFGQGTRLTVV.

Written as DNA, the CDR3 is TGTGCCAGCAGTGACGTAGATTGGACTAGCGGGCTTAGCACAGATACGCAGTATTTT. This sequence encodes CASSDVDWTSGLSTDTQYF. The chain links TRBV2 to TRBJ2-3; TRBD2 matches 11 bases. CDR3 size: 19 residues. The J segment lost 0 bases and the V segment lost 3 bases, leaving 11 bases of the junction unmatched. Per the germline V gene, CDR1 is SNHLY and CDR2 is FYNNEI.

V and J are TRBV5-1 and TRBJ2-7; possibly TRBD1 or TRBD2 for D (5 bases each). The CDR3 extends over 17 amino acids. V shed 3 bases and J shed 4 bases, with 23 bases lying between them. Per germline, CDR1 SGHRS and CDR2 YFSETQ. The CDR3 nucleotides are TGCGCCAGCAGCTGGGGGATTACCGCGCGAAGGATTTACGAGCAGTACTTC. Its translation is CASSWGITARRIYEQYF.

The rearrangement links TRBV19 to TRBJ2-2; D is perhaps TRBD2 (6 bases). The CDR3 spans 18 residues. CDR1 is LNHDA, CDR2 SQIVND, per germline (reference sequence). V was trimmed by 3 bases and J by 1 base, leaving 18 bases between them. The CDR3 is CASSIGQIWTKNTGELFF. The CDR3, as DNA: TGTGCCAGTAGTATCGGGCAAATCTGGACTAAGAACACCGGGGAGCTGTTTTTT.

The chain has TRBV7-9 and TRBJ1-1; D perhaps matches TRBD1 (6 bases). This CDR3 comprises 13 residues. The germline V and J ends were trimmed by 5 bases and 5 bases, with 12 bases remaining between them. CDR1 is SEHNR, CDR2 FQNEAQ, per germline (reference sequence). Here the CDR3 reads CASSLTGLTEAFF. CDR3 sequence (DNA): TGTGCCAGCAGCCTTACAGGGTTGACTGAAGCTTTCTTT.

The genes are TRBV4-1 and TRBJ2-5; TRBD2 matches 8 bases. This CDR3 contains 15 residues. The junction had 11 bases not matched to a gene; V was cut back by 6 bases and J by 5 bases. Germline loops: CDR1 MGHRA, CDR2 YSYEKL. CDR3 sequence reads: CASRLSGIGAETQYF. Written as DNA, the CDR3 is TGCGCCAGCAGGCTTAGCGGGATAGGAGCGGAGACCCAGTACTTC.

The J gene is TRBJ2-7, the V gene TRBV5-6; 7 positions agree with TRBD2. Trimming took 4 bases from V and 6 from J; bases not matched to a gene: 10. Germline V lookup: CDR1 SGHDT, CDR2 YYEEEE. The CDR3 runs to 14 residues. CDR3 nucleotide sequence: TGTGCCAGCAGCCCGGGAGGACAAGGGCGCGAGCAGTACTTC. Translating it yields CASSPGGQGREQYF. Looking up the rest from reference TRBV5-6 and TRBJ2-7 gives the full variable domain: DAGVTQSPTHLIKTRGQQVTLRCSPKSGHDTVSWYQQALGQGPQFIFQYYEEEERQRGNFPDRFSGHQFPNYSSELNVNALLLGDSALYLCASSPGGQGREQYFGPGTRLTVT.

This clone came up once. This chain links TRBV5-1 with TRBJ2-7; 8 positions agree with TRBD2. Germline V CDR1 and CDR2: SGHRS, YFSETQ. The CDR3 has 14 amino acids. The V and J ends lost 5 bases and 2 bases, in that order; junction bases with no gene match: 6. In nucleotides, the CDR3 is TGCGCCAGCAGGCTGGCGGGAGGTACCTACGAGCAGTACTTC. Its protein is CASRLAGGTYEQYF.

In its sample, this clone was seen a few times. J is TRBJ1-4 and V is TRBV27; TRBD1 is a possible D gene (5 bases). CDR3 length: 13 residues. CDR1 and CDR2 (germline): MNHEY, SMNVEV (reference sequence). Trimming removed 4 bases at V and 10 bases at J, with 13 bases between. The CDR3 DNA sequence: TGTGCCAGCAGTTCCTATGACAGTCTAAAACTGTTTTTT. Amino acid sequence: CASSSYDSLKLFF.

This sequence joins TRBV18 and TRBJ1-4, with D tentatively TRBD1 (5 bases). Per the germline V gene, CDR1 is KGHSH and CDR2 is LQKENI. Trimming cost V 3 bases and J 8 bases, with 13 bases left between them. The CDR3 runs 14 residues. CDR3 sequence: CASSPRAREEKLFF. CDR3 DNA: TGTGCCAGCTCACCCCGGGCCAGGGAGGAAAAACTGTTTTTT. Full variable domain (missing parts from reference TRBV18 and TRBJ1-4): NAGVMQNPRHLVRRRGQEARLRCSPMKGHSHVYWYRQLPEEGLKFMVYLQKENIIDESGMPKERFSAEFPKEGPSILRIQQVVRGDSAAYFCASSPRAREEKLFFGSGTQLSVL.

Remarks on this clone: At one end the junction does not follow the germline gene, possibly because of a read error. DNA of the CDR3: TGTGCCAGCAGCGCACTCATGGGGGAGACCCAATACTTC. As protein: CASSALMGETQYF. The chain joins TRBV2 to TRBJ2-5, with D perhaps being TRBD1 or TRBD2 (5 bases each). CDR1 and CDR2 from the germline V gene are SNHLY and FYNNEI. CDR3 length equals 13 residues.

A single count supports this clone. The chain has TRBV5-1 and TRBJ1-1; the D gene is possibly TRBD1 (6 bases). Germline V gene lookup returns CDR1 SGHRS and CDR2 YFSETQ. The V gene lost 0 bases and the J gene lost 4 bases, with 7 bases spanning the gap. The CDR3 sequence is 13 residues long. CDR3 bases: TGCGCCAGCAGCTTGGAACAGGGCACTGAAGCTTTCTTT. It is translated as CASSLEQGTEAFF. Full variable domain (rest looked up from reference TRBV5-1 and TRBJ1-1): KAGVTQTPRYLIKTRGQQVTLSCSPISGHRSVSWYQQTPGQGLQFLFEYFSETQRNKGNFPGRFSGRQFSNSRSEMNVSTLELGDSALYLCASSLEQGTEAFFGQGTRLTVV.

This chain joins TRBV6-5 and TRBJ1-5; D is undetermined. V lost 1 base to trimming and J lost 5 bases, with 15 bases between them. CDR1 and CDR2 from the germline V gene are MNHEY and SVGAGI. The CDR3 consists of 16 residues. In DNA, the CDR3 is TGTGCCAGCAGTTACTGGGCAGCCATGGTGTATCAGCCCCAGCATTTT. It is translated as CASSYWAAMVYQPQHF.

V and J are TRBV6-6 and TRBJ1-1; 7 bases are a match to TRBD1. This CDR3 spans 14 amino acids. J was trimmed by 1 base and V by 5 bases; bases with no gene match: 4. Germline V gives CDR1 MNHNY, CDR2 SVGAGI (reference sequence). In DNA form, the CDR3 reads TGTGCCAGCAGTCCACGGACAGGGAACACTGAAGCTTTCTTT. This gives the protein CASSPRTGNTEAFF.

J is TRBJ1-1 and V is TRBV5-1; TRBD1 agrees at 7 bases. Germline CDR1 and CDR2: SGHRS and YFSETQ. Trimming cost V 9 bases and J 0 bases; bases outside gene matches: 14. The CDR3 extends over 16 amino acids. DNA for the CDR3: TGCGCCATCAAAACAGGGGCCGCAAGCTTGAACACTGAAGCTTTCTTT. Translating it yields CAIKTGAASLNTEAFF.

The sample holds one count of this clone. V is TRBV5-1 and J is TRBJ2-3; D might be TRBD1 (5 bases). The V end lost 0 bases, the J end lost 5 bases, and 7 bases lay between the germline ends. From germline, CDR1 is SGHRS and CDR2 YFSETQ. This CDR3 comprises 13 residues. CDR3: CASSLEGKDTQYF. In DNA, the CDR3 is TGCGCCAGCAGCTTGGAGGGGAAAGATACGCAGTATTTT.

In this sample, this clone turned up once. The rearrangement uses TRBV11-3 and TRBJ2-3, with 9 bases aligning to TRBD1. J gave up 2 bases and V 5 bases, and 5 bases lay outside the gene matches. From germline, CDR1 is SGHNT and CDR2 YENEEA. The CDR3 sequence is 15 residues long. CDR3 sequence reads: CASSRYRGPTDTQYF. As DNA, the CDR3 is TGTGCCAGCAGCAGGTACAGGGGGCCCACAGATACGCAGTATTTT.

In its sample, this clone was seen a few times. The genes are TRBV7-9 and TRBJ1-6; TRBD1 matches 10 bases. The CDR3 loop spans 16 amino acids. Germline V gene sequence: CDR1 SEHNR, CDR2 FQNEAQ (reference sequence). The V gene end was trimmed by 3 bases and the J gene end by 10 bases; junction bases not matched to a gene: 9. CDR3 sequence reads: CASSFPGTGERSPLHF. CDR3 DNA sequence: TGTGCCAGCAGCTTCCCCGGGACAGGGGAGCGCTCACCCCTCCACTTT.

The chain is built from TRBV7-9 and TRBJ2-5, with D perhaps matching TRBD1 or TRBD2 (5 bases each). Germline CDR1 SEHNR, CDR2 FQNEAQ (reference sequence). This CDR3 comprises 14 residues. V lost 3 bases and J lost 5, with 13 bases in between. CDR3 in amino acids: CASSFKGTGETQYF. The CDR3 nucleotides read TGTGCCAGCAGCTTCAAGGGGACGGGGGAGACCCAGTACTTC. Complete variable domain (other parts from reference TRBV7-9 and TRBJ2-5): DTGVSQNPRHKITKRGQNVTFRCDPISEHNRLYWYRQTLGQGPEFLTYFQNEAQLEKSRLLSDRFSAERPKGSFSTLEIQRTEQGDSAMYLCASSFKGTGETQYFGPGTRLLVL.